This T cell receptor (beta chain) was retrieved from a study of cytomegalovirus exposure and HLA in healthy donors. General observations from the study: In all likelihood, a cluster of highly shared sequence variants was a sequencing artifact.

Primers included in the PCR were 60 Vbeta and 13 Jbeta primers. Clones were sequenced by immunoSEQ multiplex PCR, and TCRdb holds only the in-frame ones, with some missing. The table has about 150,000 clones, around 84% seen once. Note on this clone: Antigen specificity is unknown.

CDR3 length equals 12 residues. The germline V gene encodes CDR1 MGHDK and CDR2 SYGVNS. V was pared by 5 bases and J by 13 bases, with 6 bases of the junction left unmatched. This TCR derives from a man aged 35-49 years in good health and CMV-seropositive. This chain links TRBV25-1 with TRBJ2-1, with 9 bases identical to TRBD2. The sample consisted of PBMCs. The CDR3 DNA reads as TGTGCCAGCAGTTTATCTAGCGGGATCCAGTTCTTC. This gives the protein CASSLSSGIQFF.